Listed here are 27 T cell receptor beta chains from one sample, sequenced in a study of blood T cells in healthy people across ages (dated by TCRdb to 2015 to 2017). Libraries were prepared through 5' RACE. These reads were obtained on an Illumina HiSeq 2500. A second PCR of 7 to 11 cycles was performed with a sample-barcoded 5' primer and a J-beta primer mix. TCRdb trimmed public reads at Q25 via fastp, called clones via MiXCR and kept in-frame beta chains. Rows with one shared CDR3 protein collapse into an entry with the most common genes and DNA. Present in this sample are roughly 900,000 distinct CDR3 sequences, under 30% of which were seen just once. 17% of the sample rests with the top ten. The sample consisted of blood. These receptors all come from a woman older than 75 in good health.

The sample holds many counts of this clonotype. CDR3 bases: TGCGCCAGCAGCCAGGACAGGGGGCATGAGACCCAGTACTTC. This gives the protein CASSQDRGHETQYF. The chain uses TRBV5-1 and TRBJ2-5; 11 bases agree with TRBD1. The germline gives CDR1 SGHRS, CDR2 YFSETQ. There are 14 residues in the CDR3. The trim removed 4 bases at V and 5 bases at J, leaving 4 bases unmatched.

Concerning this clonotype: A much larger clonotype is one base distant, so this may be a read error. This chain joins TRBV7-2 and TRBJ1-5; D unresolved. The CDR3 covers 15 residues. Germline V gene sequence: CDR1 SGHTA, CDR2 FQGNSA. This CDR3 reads CAGSLSGIPGQPQHF. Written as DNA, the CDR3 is TGTGCCGGCAGCCTAAGTGGGATTCCAGGTCAGCCCCAGCATTTT.

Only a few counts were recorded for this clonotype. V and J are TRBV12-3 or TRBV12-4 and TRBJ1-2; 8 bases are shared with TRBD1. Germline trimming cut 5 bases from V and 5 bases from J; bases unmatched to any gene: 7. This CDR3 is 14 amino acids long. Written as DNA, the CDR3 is TGTGCCAGCAGTGCCATGGACAGGGTTTATGGCTACACCTTC. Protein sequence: CASSAMDRVYGYTF.

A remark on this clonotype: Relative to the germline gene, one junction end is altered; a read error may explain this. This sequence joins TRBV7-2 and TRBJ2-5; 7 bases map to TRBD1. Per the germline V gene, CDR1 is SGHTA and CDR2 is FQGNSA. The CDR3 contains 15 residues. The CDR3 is CASSLVDRAQDTQYF. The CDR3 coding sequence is TGTGCCAGCAGCTTGGTCGACAGGGCCCAAGACACCCAGTACTTC.

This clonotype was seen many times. The CDR3 here is CASSISSTSTDTQYF. The CDR3 region has the DNA TGTGCCAGCAGTATCAGCAGTACTAGCACAGATACGCAGTATTTT. This sequence joins TRBV6-6 and TRBJ2-3; the D is unclear. Per the germline V gene, CDR1 is MNHNY and CDR2 is SVGAGI (reference sequence). Trimming cost V 5 bases and J 0 bases, with 12 bases left between them. This CDR3 is built from 15 residues.

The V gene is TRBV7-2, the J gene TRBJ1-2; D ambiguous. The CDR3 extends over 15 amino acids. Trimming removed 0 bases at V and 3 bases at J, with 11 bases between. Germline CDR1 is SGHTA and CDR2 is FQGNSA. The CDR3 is CASSLAGGWDYGYTF. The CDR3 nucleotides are TGTGCCAGCAGCTTAGCGGGCGGGTGGGACTATGGCTACACCTTC.

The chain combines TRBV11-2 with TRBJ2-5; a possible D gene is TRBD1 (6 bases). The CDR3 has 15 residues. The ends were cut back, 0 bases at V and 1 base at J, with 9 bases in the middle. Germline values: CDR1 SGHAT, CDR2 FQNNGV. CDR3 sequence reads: CASSLEWTVQETQYF. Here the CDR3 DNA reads TGTGCCAGCAGCTTAGAGTGGACAGTCCAAGAGACCCAGTACTTC.

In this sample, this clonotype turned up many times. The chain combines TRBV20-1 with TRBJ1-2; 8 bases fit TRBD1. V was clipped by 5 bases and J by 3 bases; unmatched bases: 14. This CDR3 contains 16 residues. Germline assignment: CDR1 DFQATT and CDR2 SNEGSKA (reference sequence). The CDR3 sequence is CSALGQGEGTYYGYTF. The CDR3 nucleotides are TGCAGTGCTTTAGGACAGGGAGAGGGGACCTACTATGGCTACACCTTC.

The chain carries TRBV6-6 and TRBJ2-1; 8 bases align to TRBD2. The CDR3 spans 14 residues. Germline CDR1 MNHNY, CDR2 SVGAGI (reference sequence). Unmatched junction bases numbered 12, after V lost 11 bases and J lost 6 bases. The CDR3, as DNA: TGTGCCGCGGGGGGTTCGGGCAGGGGCAATGAGCAGTTCTTC. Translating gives CAAGGSGRGNEQFF.

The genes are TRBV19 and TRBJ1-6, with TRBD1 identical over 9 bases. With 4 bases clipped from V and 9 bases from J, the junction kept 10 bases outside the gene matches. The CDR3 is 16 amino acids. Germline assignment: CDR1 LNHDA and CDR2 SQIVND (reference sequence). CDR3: CASSTTSDRGSSPLHF. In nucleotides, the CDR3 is TGTGCCAGTAGTACAACCTCGGACAGGGGAAGTTCACCCCTCCACTTT.

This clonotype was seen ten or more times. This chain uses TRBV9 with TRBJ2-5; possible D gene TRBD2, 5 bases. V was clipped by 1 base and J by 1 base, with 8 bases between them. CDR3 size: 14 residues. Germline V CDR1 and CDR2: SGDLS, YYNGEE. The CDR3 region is CASSVPGSQETQYF. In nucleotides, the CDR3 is TGTGCCAGCAGCGTACCGGGATCCCAAGAGACCCAGTACTTC.

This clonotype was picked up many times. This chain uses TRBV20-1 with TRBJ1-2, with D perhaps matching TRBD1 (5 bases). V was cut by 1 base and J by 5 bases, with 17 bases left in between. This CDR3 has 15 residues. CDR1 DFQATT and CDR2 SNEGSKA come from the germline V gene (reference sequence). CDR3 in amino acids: CSARGDGALGYGYTF. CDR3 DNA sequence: TGCAGTGCTAGAGGGGACGGGGCTCTCGGTTATGGCTACACCTTC.

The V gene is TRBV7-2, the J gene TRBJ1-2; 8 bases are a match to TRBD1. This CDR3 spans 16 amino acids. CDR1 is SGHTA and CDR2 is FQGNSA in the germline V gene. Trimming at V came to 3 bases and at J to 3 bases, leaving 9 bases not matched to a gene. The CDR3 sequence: CASSFRGRGWDYGYTF. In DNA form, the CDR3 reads TGTGCCAGCAGCTTCAGGGGGCGGGGATGGGACTATGGCTACACCTTC.

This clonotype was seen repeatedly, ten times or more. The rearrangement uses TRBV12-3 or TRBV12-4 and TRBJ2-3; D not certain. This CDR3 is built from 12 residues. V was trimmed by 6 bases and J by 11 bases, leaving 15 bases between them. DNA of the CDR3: TGTGCCAGCAGGCTAGGGTTAGAGAGGCAGTATTTT. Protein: CASRLGLERQYF.

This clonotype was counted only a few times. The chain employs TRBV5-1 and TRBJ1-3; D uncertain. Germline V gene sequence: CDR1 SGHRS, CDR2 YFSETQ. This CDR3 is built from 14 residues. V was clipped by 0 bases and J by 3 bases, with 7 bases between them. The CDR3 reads CASSLAGDGNTIYF. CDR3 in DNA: TGCGCCAGCAGCTTGGCAGGAGATGGAAACACCATATATTTT.

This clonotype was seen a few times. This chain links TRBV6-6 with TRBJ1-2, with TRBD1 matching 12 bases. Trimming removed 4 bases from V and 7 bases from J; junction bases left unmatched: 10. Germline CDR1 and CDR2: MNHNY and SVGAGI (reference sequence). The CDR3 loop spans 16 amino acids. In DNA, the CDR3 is TGTGCCAGCAGTTTCTTACGGGACAGGGGGCTCAGTGGCTACACCTTC. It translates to CASSFLRDRGLSGYTF.

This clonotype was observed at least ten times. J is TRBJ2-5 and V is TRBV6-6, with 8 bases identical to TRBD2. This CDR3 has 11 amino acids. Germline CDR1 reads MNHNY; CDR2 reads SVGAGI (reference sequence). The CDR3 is CSTGGSETQYF. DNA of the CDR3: TGTAGCACGGGGGGGTCTGAGACCCAGTACTTC.

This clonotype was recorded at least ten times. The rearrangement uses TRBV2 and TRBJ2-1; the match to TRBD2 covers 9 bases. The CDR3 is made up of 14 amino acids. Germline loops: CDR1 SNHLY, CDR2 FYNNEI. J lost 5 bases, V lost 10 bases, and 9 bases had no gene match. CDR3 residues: CATNPGLANNEQFF. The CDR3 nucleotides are TGTGCCACCAACCCGGGACTAGCCAACAATGAGCAGTTCTTC.

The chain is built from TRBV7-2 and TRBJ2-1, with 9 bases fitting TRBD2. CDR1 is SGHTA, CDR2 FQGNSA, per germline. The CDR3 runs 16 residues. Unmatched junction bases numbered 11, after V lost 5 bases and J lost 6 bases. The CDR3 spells CASSPTARTSANEQFF. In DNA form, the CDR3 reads TGTGCCAGCAGCCCGACGGCAAGGACTAGCGCCAATGAGCAGTTCTTC.

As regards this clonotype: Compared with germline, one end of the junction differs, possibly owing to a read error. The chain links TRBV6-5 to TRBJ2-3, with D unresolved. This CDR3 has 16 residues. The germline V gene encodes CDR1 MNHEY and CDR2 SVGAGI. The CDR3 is CVSSYLTATTQLPQYF. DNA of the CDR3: TGTGTCAGCAGTTACTTAACGGCTACCACACAACTACCGCAGTATTTT.

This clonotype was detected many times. The chain's CDR3 is CASMLGSYNSPLHF. CDR3 DNA: TGTGCCAGCATGTTGGGCTCCTATAATTCACCCCTCCACTTT. This chain uses TRBV7-9 with TRBJ1-6; D unresolved. The germline CDR1 and CDR2 sequences are SEHNR and FQNEAQ (reference sequence). Trimming shortened V by 7 bases and J by 0 bases, and 7 bases separated the two germline ends. This CDR3 comprises 14 residues.

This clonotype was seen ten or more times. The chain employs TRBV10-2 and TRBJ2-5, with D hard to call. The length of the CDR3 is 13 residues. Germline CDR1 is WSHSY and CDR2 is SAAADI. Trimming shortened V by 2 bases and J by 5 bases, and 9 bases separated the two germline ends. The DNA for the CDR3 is TGCGCCAGCAGTGAGATACTTTTTGAGACCCAGTACTTC. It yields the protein CASSEILFETQYF.

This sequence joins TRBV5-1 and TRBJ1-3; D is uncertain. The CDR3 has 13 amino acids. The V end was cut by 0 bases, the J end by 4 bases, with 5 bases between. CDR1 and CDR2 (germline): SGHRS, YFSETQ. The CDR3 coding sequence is TGCGCCAGCAGCTTGGACGGAGGAAACACCATATATTTT. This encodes CASSLDGGNTIYF.

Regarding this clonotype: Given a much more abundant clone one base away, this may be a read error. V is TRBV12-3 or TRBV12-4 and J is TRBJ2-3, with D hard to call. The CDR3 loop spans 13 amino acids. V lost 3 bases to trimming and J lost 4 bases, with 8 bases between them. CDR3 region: CASSLENADTQYF. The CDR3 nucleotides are TGTGCCAGCAGTTTGGAGAATGCAGATACGCAGTATTTT.

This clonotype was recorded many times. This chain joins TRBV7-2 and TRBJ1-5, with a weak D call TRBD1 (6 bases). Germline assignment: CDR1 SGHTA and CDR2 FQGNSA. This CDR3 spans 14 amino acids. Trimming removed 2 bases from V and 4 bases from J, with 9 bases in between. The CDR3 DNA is TGTGCCAGCAGCTTAATAACAGGGAATCAGCCCCAGCATTTT. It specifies CASSLITGNQPQHF.

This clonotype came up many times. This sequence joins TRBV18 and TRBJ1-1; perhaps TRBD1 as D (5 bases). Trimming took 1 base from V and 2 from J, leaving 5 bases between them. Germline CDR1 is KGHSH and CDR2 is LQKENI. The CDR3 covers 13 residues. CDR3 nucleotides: TGTGCCAGCTCACCACGGGGCAACACTGAAGCTTTCTTT. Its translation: CASSPRGNTEAFF.

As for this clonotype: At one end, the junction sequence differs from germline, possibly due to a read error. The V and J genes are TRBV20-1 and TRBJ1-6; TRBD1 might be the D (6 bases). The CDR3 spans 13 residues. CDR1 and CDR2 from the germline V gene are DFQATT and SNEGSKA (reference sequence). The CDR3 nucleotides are TGCAGTGCTTCGAAGGGGGGGGGTTCACCCCCCCACTTT. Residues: CSASKGGGSPPHF.